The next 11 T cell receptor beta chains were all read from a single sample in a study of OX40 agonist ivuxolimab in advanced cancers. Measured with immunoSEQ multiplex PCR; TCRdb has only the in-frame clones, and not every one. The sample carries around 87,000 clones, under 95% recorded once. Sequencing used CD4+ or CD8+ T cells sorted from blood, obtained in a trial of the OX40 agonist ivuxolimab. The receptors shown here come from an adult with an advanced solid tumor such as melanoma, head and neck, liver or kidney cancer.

This CDR3 reads CASSQVMAGTNEKLFF. The DNA for the CDR3 is TGCGCCAGCAGCCAAGTAATGGCAGGGACTAATGAAAAACTGTTTTTT. The rearrangement joins TRBV4-1 to TRBJ1-4, with TRBD1 as a possible D gene (5 bases). The CDR3 has 16 residues. The germline V gene has CDR1 MGHRA and CDR2 YSYEKL. Trimming removed 1 base at V and 2 bases at J, with 11 bases between.

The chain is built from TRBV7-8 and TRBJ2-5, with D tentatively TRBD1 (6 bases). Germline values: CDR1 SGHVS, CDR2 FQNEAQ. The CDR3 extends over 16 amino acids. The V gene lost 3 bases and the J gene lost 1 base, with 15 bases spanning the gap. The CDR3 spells CASSFHIGQPQETQYF. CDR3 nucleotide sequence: TGTGCCAGCAGCTTCCATATCGGACAGCCCCAAGAGACCCAGTACTTC.

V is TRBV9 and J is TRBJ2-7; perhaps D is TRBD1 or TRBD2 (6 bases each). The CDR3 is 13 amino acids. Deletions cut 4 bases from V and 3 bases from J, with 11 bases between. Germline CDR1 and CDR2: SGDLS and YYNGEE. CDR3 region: CASSPGGYYEQYF. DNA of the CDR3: TGTGCCAGCAGCCCCGGGGGCTACTACGAGCAGTACTTC.

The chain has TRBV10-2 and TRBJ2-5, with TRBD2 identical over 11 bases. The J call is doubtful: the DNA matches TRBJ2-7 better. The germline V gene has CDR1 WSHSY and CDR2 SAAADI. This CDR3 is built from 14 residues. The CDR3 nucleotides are TGCGCCAGCAGTGAAGGGACTAGCGGCTACGAGCAGTACTTC. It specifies CASSEGTSGYEQYF.

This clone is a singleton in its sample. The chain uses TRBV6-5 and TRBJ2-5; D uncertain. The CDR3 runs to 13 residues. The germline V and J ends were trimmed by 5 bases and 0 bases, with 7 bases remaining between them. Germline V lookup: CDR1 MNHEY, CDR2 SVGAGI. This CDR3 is CASSRINQETQYF. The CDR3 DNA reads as TGTGCCAGCAGTCGAATAAACCAAGAGACCCAGTACTTC.

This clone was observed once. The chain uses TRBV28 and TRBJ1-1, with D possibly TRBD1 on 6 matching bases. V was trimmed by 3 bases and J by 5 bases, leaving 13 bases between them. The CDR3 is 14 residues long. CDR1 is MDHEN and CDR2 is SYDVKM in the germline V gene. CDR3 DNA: TGTGCCAGCAGTTTTTCCGGAGGGGGAACTGAAGCTTTCTTT. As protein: CASSFSGGGTEAFF.

The chain's CDR3 is CASSLDGRSSYEQYF. The CDR3 DNA reads TGCGCCAGCAGCTTGGATGGCAGGAGCTCCTACGAGCAGTACTTC. The chain joins TRBV5-1 to TRBJ2-7; D not resolved. This CDR3 has 15 residues. Germline V gene data show CDR1 as SGHRS and CDR2 as YFSETQ. V was shortened by 0 bases and J by 0 bases, with 10 bases between the two germline ends.

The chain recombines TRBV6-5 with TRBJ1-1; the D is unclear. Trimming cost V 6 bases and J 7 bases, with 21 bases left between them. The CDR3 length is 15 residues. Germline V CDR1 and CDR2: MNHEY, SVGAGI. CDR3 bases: TGTGCCAGCAGCTTGAAGGGAGGTATCGGCGGTGAAGCTTTCTTT. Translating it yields CASSLKGGIGGEAFF.

CDR3 protein: CASSLEVGGEYNEQFF. In DNA form, the CDR3 reads TGTGCCAGCAGCTTGGAGGTCGGGGGCGAGTACAATGAGCAGTTCTTC. V is TRBV5-6 and J is TRBJ2-1; D assignment may be TRBD1 or TRBD2 (6 bases each). V was shortened by 0 bases and J by 4 bases, with 14 bases between the two germline ends. The CDR3 runs 16 residues. Germline assignment: CDR1 SGHDT and CDR2 YYEEEE. The entire variable domain, with the rest obtained from reference TRBV5-6 and TRBJ2-1, is as follows: DAGVTQSPTHLIKTRGQQVTLRCSPKSGHDTVSWYQQALGQGPQFIFQYYEEEERQRGNFPDRFSGHQFPNYSSELNVNALLLGDSALYLCASSLEVGGEYNEQFFGPGTRLTVL.

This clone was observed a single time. The CDR3, as DNA: TGTGCCAGCAGCTCCTCCGGGACCGCCTACGAGCAGTACTTC. It is translated as CASSSSGTAYEQYF. This rearrangement joins TRBV5-4 to TRBJ2-7; D possibly uses TRBD1 or TRBD2 (5 bases each). Trimming left V 3 bases short and J 2 bases short, with 12 bases between. The length of the CDR3 is 14 residues. Germline V gene sequence: CDR1 SGHNT, CDR2 YYREEE (reference sequence).

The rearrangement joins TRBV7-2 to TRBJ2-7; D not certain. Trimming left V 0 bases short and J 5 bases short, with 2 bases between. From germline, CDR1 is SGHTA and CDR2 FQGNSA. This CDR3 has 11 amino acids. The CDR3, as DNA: TGTGCCAGCAGCTTAGCCCACGAGCAGTACTTC. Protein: CASSLAHEQYF.